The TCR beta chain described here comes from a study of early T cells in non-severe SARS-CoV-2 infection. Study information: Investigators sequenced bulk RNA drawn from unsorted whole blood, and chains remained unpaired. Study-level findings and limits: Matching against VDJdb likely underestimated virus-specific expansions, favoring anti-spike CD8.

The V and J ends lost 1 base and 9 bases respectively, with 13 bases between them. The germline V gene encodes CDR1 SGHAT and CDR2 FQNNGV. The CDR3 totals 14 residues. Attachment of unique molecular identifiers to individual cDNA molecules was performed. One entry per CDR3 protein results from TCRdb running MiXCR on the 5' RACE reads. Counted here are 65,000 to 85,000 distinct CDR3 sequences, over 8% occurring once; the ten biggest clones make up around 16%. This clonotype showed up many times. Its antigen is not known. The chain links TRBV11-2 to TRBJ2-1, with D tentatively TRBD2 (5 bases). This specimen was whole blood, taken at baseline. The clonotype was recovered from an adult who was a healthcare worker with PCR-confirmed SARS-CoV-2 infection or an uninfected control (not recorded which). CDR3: CASSLGLRGGEQFF. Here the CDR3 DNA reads TGTGCCAGCAGCTTAGGTCTCCGGGGTGGTGAGCAGTTCTTC.